The 17 T cell receptor beta chains below all came from one sample that was sequenced in a study of cytomegalovirus exposure and HLA in healthy donors. 60 Vbeta and 13 Jbeta primers were used in PCR. Here immunoSEQ multiplex PCR was the method, and the copy in TCRdb shows in-frame clones only, minus some. The repertoire consists of roughly 100,000 clones, with about 75% occurring once and the leading ten covering less than 3%. Sequenced: PBMCs. The receptors were gathered from a male donor in good health and CMV-seropositive.

The chain uses TRBV29-1 and TRBJ2-5, with D perhaps TRBD1 (6 bases). With the DNA end fitting TRBJ2-7 better, the J assignment may be wrong. This CDR3 spans 12 amino acids. From germline, CDR1 is SQVTM and CDR2 ANQGSEA. The CDR3 nucleotides are TGCAGCATGAGGACAGCTTCCTACGAGCAGTACTTC. It is translated as CSMRTASYEQYF.

The chain combines TRBV5-1 with TRBJ1-4; 7 nucleotides line up with TRBD1. Germline trimming cut 0 bases from V and 7 bases from J; bases unmatched to any gene: 6. This CDR3 is built from 15 residues. From germline, CDR1 is SGHRS and CDR2 YFSETQ. The CDR3 is CASSLAGTEGEKLFF. In nucleotides, the CDR3 is TGCGCCAGCAGCTTGGCCGGGACAGAGGGTGAAAAACTGTTTTTT.

The genes are TRBV7-9 and TRBJ1-1; D might be TRBD1 (5 bases). The CDR3 is made up of 11 amino acids. V was shortened by 11 bases and J by 3 bases, with 10 bases between the two germline ends. Germline CDR1 and CDR2: SEHNR and FQNEAQ (reference sequence). The CDR3, as DNA: TGTGCCGGTGACAGCTACACTGAAGCTTTCTTT. Its translation is CAGDSYTEAFF.

The J gene is TRBJ2-7, the V gene TRBV19, with 8 bases that match TRBD2. The CDR3 runs 13 residues. Unmatched junction bases numbered 3, after V lost 3 bases and J lost 5 bases. Germline-derived CDR1 and CDR2 are LNHDA and SQIVND (reference sequence). CDR3 loop: CASSILAGDEQYF. For the CDR3, the DNA is TGTGCCAGTAGTATCCTAGCGGGCGACGAGCAGTACTTC.

The chain is built from TRBV7-6 and TRBJ2-1, with D unresolved. Per the germline V gene, CDR1 is SGHVS and CDR2 is FNYEAQ. Trimming shortened V by 1 base and J by 8 bases, and 6 bases separated the two germline ends. The CDR3 loop spans 12 amino acids. The CDR3 DNA follows: TGTGCCAGCAGCTTAGTAGCCGATGAGCAGTTCTTC. This encodes CASSLVADEQFF.

This clone has only one observation. The V gene is TRBV4-1, the J gene TRBJ1-6, with D uncertain. CDR1 is MGHRA, CDR2 YSYEKL, per germline. The CDR3 length is 16 residues. Trimming took 0 bases from V and 6 from J, leaving 12 bases between them. In DNA, the CDR3 is TGCGCCAGCAGCCAAGAAGTCAGACAAGTTAATTCACCCCTCCACTTT. Translated: CASSQEVRQVNSPLHF.

The chain uses TRBV6-5 and TRBJ2-3, with a tentative D call TRBD2 (6 bases). This CDR3 is built from 14 residues. From germline, CDR1 is MNHEY and CDR2 SVGAGI. Trimming took off 6 bases at V and 0 bases at J, with 10 bases between the two ends. The CDR3 protein is CASSRDWSTDTQYF. CDR3 DNA: TGTGCCAGCAGCCGGGACTGGAGCACAGATACGCAGTATTTT.

The chain recombines TRBV7-5 with TRBJ2-5; the table calls TRBD1, which could not be checked here. TRBV7-5 is a known pseudogene. This CDR3 has 15 amino acids. CDR3 DNA: TGTGCCAGAAGCTTAGCCCGGACAATTCAAGAGACCCAGTACTTC. Amino acids: CARSLARTIQETQYF.

This chain joins TRBV10-3 and TRBJ1-4; D gene ambiguous. The CDR3 runs 13 residues. The germline V and J ends were trimmed by 6 bases and 5 bases, with 10 bases remaining between them. Germline values: CDR1 ENHRY, CDR2 SYGVKD. Here the CDR3 DNA reads TGTGCCATCAGACCCCATGGCAATGAAAAACTGTTTTTT. Amino acids: CAIRPHGNEKLFF.

This clone was seen a handful of times. The chain joins TRBV29-1 to TRBJ1-1; 8 bases map to TRBD1. Trimming removed 7 bases from V and 11 bases from J; junction bases left unmatched: 15. Germline V lookup: CDR1 SQVTM, CDR2 ANQGSEA. The CDR3 runs to 13 residues. In nucleotides, the CDR3 is TGCAGCGCCCGAGGGGAGCAGGGGGCTTGGGCTTTCTTT. This codes for CSARGEQGAWAFF.

The chain is built from TRBV7-9 and TRBJ2-1, with no clear D. CDR1 and CDR2 from the germline V gene are SEHNR and FQNEAQ (reference sequence). The CDR3 covers 11 residues. Trimming removed 2 bases at V and 8 bases at J, with 4 bases between. CDR3 nucleotide sequence: TGTGCCAGCAGCTTATTCGATGAGCAGTTCTTC. Its translation is CASSLFDEQFF. The full variable domain, rest sourced from reference TRBV7-9 and TRBJ2-1, is DTGVSQNPRHKITKRGQNVTFRCDPISEHNRLYWYRQTLGQGPEFLTYFQNEAQLEKSRLLSDRFSAERPKGSFSTLEIQRTEQGDSAMYLCASSLFDEQFFGPGTRLTVL.

V and J are TRBV4-3 and TRBJ2-2, with 9 bases that match TRBD1. Germline V CDR1 and CDR2: LGHNA, YSLEER. V shed 0 bases and J 4 bases; nucleotides not matched to a gene: 9. The CDR3 sequence is 18 residues long. This CDR3 reads CASSQDVYGTGTTGELFF. The CDR3 DNA sequence: TGCGCCAGCAGCCAAGATGTGTACGGGACAGGGACCACCGGGGAGCTGTTTTTT.

With respect to this clone: The junction shows a germline mismatch at one end, possibly a read error. The rearrangement joins TRBV9 to TRBJ2-2, with unresolved D. CDR3 length: 15 amino acids. Germline CDR1 is SGDLS and CDR2 is YYNGEE. CDR3 in amino acids: CANSSRSTNTGELFF. The CDR3 DNA reads TGTGCCAACAGCTCGCGGAGTACGAACACCGGGGAGCTGTTTTTT.

The rearrangement joins TRBV7-9 to TRBJ1-3; no reliable D call. The CDR3 has 16 amino acids. Germline V gene data show CDR1 as SEHNR and CDR2 as FQNEAQ (reference sequence). V dropped 1 base and J dropped 1 base, with 11 bases sitting between them. The chain's CDR3 is CASSLGQRASGNTIYF. The CDR3 DNA is TGTGCCAGCAGCTTAGGGCAGCGGGCATCTGGAAACACCATATATTTT.

This clone was seen a handful of times. The chain is built from TRBV6-5 and TRBJ1-1; the D gene is possibly TRBD1 (6 bases). The ends were cut back, 5 bases at V and 1 base at J, with 11 bases in the middle. CDR1 is MNHEY and CDR2 is SVGAGI in the germline V gene. The CDR3 length is 14 residues. The CDR3 sequence is CASSRQGRNTEAFF. In DNA, the CDR3 is TGTGCCAGCAGTCGTCAGGGGAGGAACACTGAAGCTTTCTTT.

The rearrangement uses TRBV10-3 and TRBJ2-7, with D perhaps TRBD1 (6 bases). V was trimmed by 10 bases and J by 0 bases, leaving 19 bases between them. Germline values: CDR1 ENHRY, CDR2 SYGVKD. This CDR3 spans 15 amino acids. The CDR3 region is CATAPNDRLSYEQYF. Written as DNA, the CDR3 is TGTGCCACCGCACCGAACGACAGGCTCTCCTACGAGCAGTACTTC.

The chain has TRBV7-2 and TRBJ1-5; D ambiguous. This CDR3 spans 16 amino acids. Germline V gene lookup returns CDR1 SGHTA and CDR2 FQGNSA. V shed 5 bases and J shed 2 bases, with 16 bases lying between them. CDR3: CASSPSGRRGNQPQHF. The DNA of the CDR3 is TGTGCCAGCAGCCCTAGCGGGAGGCGGGGCAATCAGCCCCAGCATTTT.